The source of this T cell receptor (beta chain) is a study of post-analysis software for immune sequencing data. The CDR3 consists of 13 residues. Germline CDR1 and CDR2: SQVTM and ANQGSEA. V lost 5 bases and J 1 base, leaving 8 bases between the germline ends. Researchers reported that TCR beta cDNA libraries carried unique molecular identifiers. Yield was 500,000 or so cDNA molecules from about 0.94 to 9.7 million T cells. TCRdb itself ran the PCR reads through MiXCR, one entry per CDR3 protein. The top ten clones hold roughly 1.6% of a sample with around 180,000 distinct CDR3 sequences, approximately 30% of them seen once. Study findings and constraints: F measure showed strong co-clustering of same-batch samples. There were a few TRBV segments more frequent in patients than controls, and TRBV5-6, TRBV5-1 and TRBV20-1 were among them.

Of note for this clonotype: Antigen specificity is unknown.

The J gene is TRBJ2-2, the V gene TRBV29-1, with a weak D call TRBD1 (5 bases). This sequence originates from a girl under 18 with multiple sclerosis. The source material was blood. The CDR3 DNA reads TGCAGCGTTTATGGACAGAACACCGGGGAGCTGTTTTTT. Translated, it gives CSVYGQNTGELFF.